This T cell receptor (beta chain) comes out of a study of shared clonotypes between healthy human individuals. Looking at the study overall: Three plates each covered CD4 naive and memory; CD8 naive two, CD8 memory one. Study-wide results and limits: In the sorted subsets, rarefaction showed sequencing was incomplete despite large depth. Naive CD4 clonotypes were shared across a handful of donors at roughly 5.5%.

The donors, healthy adults who were HIV-negative, had experienced no recent acute infections or vaccinations. Only in-frame clones appear in the TCRdb table, and some are missing; sequencing was by immunoSEQ multiplex PCR. The data contain some 2.3 million clones, approximately 93% of them seen just once; the ten biggest clones take up 0.39%. Germline V gene sequence: CDR1 GTSNPN, CDR2 SVGIG (reference sequence). The CDR3 consists of 12 residues. Trimming took 8 bases from V and 5 from J, leaving 13 bases between them. Of note for this clone: The antigen is unknown.

The material sequenced was naive CD4+ T cells from PBMCs. Subset: CD45RA+ positively selected. This sequence was found in a man between 18 and 35 years old in good health. Some clones in this sample may be carry-over from other donors' samples. J is TRBJ2-1 and V is TRBV30; D is perhaps TRBD1 or TRBD2 (5 bases each). The CDR3 nucleotides are TGTGCCAAGGCCGGGGCCCACAATGAGCAGTTCTTC. Its protein product is CAKAGAHNEQFF.